This T cell receptor beta chain came from a study of response to subunit inactivated influenza vaccine. Study-wide results and caveats: New T cells are recruited in small numbers by each seasonal influenza vaccination, according to the authors' suggestion.

Turning to this clonotype: Its antigen is unidentified.

In TCRdb, the RT-PCR reads were re-called with MiXCR into one record per CDR3 protein. The sample yields about 300,000 distinct CDR3 sequences, 21% seen once. This TCR derives from a man aged 50-75 years who received an inactivated influenza vaccine. Sequencing used PBMCs from blood, obtained about 20 months after vaccination.

The chain's CDR3 is CASSLRSGGEGTQYF. For the CDR3, the DNA is TGTGCCAGCAGCCTCCGTAGCGGGGGCGAAGGGACCCAGTACTTC. The V call is TRBV7-7, the J call TRBJ2-5; TRBD2 aligns across 9 bases. The CDR3 sequence is 15 residues long. J gave up 7 bases and V 5 bases, and 11 bases lay outside the gene matches. Germline V gives CDR1 SSHAT, CDR2 FNYEAQ (reference sequence).